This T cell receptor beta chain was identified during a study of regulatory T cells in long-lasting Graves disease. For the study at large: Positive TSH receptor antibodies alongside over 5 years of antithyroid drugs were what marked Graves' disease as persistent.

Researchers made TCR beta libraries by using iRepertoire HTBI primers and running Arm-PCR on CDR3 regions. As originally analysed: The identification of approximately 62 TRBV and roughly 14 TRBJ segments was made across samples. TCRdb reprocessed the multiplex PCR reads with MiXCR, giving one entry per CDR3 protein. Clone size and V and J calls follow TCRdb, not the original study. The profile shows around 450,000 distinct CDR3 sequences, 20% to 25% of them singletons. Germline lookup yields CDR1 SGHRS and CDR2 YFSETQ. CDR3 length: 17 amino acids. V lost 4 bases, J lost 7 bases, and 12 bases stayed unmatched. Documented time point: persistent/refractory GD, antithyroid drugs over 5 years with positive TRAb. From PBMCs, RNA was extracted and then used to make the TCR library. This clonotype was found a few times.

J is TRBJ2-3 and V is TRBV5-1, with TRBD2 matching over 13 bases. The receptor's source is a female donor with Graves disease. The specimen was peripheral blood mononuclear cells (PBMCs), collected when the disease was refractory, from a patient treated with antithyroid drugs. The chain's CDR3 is CASSPGTSGEYTNTQYF. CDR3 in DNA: TGCGCCAGCAGCCCCGGGACTAGCGGGGAGTATACGAATACGCAGTATTTT.